The 8 T cell receptor beta chains given below trace back to one sample, sequenced in a study of cytotoxic CD8 clonotypes in ibrutinib-treated CLL. Produced via immunoSEQ multiplex PCR; TCRdb's table is partial and in-frame only. The sample shows about 140,000 clones, approximately 89% of them seen only once. Sequences were derived from PBMCs, sampled after 12 months of ibrutinib treatment. The origin of the receptors is a human donor with chronic lymphocytic leukemia.

The count of this clone is one. The chain employs TRBV6-5 and TRBJ2-1; 12 bases are a match to TRBD2. Trimming removed 5 bases from V and 6 bases from J; junction bases left unmatched: 5. Germline values: CDR1 MNHEY, CDR2 SVGAGI. This CDR3 has 15 residues. The CDR3 protein is CASSLAGGYGNEQFF. CDR3 nucleotides: TGTGCCAGCAGTCTAGCGGGAGGGTACGGCAATGAGCAGTTCTTC.

The chain carries TRBV19 and TRBJ2-2; no clear D gene. The ends were cut back, 5 bases at V and 2 bases at J, with 9 bases in the middle. Germline-derived CDR1 and CDR2 are LNHDA and SQIVND (reference sequence). This CDR3 comprises 14 residues. The DNA for the CDR3 is TGTGCCAGTAGTCCCCGGCGTAACACCGGGGAGCTGTTTTTT. This translates into CASSPRRNTGELFF.

The rearrangement joins TRBV9 to TRBJ2-7; D is uncertain. CDR3 length: 13 amino acids. V lost 3 bases to trimming and J lost 0 bases, with 7 bases between them. CDR1 SGDLS and CDR2 YYNGEE come from the germline V gene. The CDR3 sequence is CASSGDHSYEQYF. The DNA of the CDR3 is TGTGCCAGCAGCGGTGACCACTCCTACGAGCAGTACTTC.

V usage is TRBV9 and J usage is TRBJ1-2; D might be TRBD1 (5 bases). This CDR3 is built from 11 residues. The germline V and J ends were trimmed by 7 bases and 8 bases, with 12 bases remaining between them. The germline CDR1 and CDR2 sequences are SGDLS and YYNGEE. The CDR3 nucleotides read TGTGCCAGCGCAACCGGGACCGGCTACACCTTC. Translated, it gives CASATGTGYTF.

The chain recombines TRBV10-1 with TRBJ2-1; TRBD2 agrees at 10 bases. V lost 6 bases to trimming and J lost 9 bases; unmatched junction nucleotides: 11. The germline CDR1 and CDR2 sequences are WNHNN and SYGVQD (reference sequence). This CDR3 region has 15 residues. DNA for the CDR3: TGCGCCAGCAGCCCTCTGAGCGGGAGGGATGGTGAGCAGTTCTTC. Protein: CASSPLSGRDGEQFF.

The J gene is TRBJ1-1, the V gene TRBV19; D is unresolved. CDR3 size: 13 residues. The germline V gene has CDR1 LNHDA and CDR2 SQIVND (reference sequence). Trimming took off 6 bases at V and 1 base at J, with 9 bases between the two ends. The CDR3 loop is CASRRSENTEAFF. In nucleotides, the CDR3 is TGTGCCAGTAGACGGTCGGAGAACACTGAAGCTTTCTTT.

V is TRBV27 and J is TRBJ2-5, with TRBD1 matching 9 bases. The germline CDR1 and CDR2 sequences are MNHEY and SMNVEV (reference sequence). V dropped 4 bases and J dropped 2; count of bases not matched to a gene: 8. The CDR3 loop spans 16 amino acids. CDR3 amino acids: CASSSGTGIPQETQYF. CDR3 nucleotides: TGTGCCAGCAGTTCCGGGACAGGGATCCCTCAAGAGACCCAGTACTTC.

The chain combines TRBV25-1 with TRBJ2-5, with D unresolved. The germline V gene encodes CDR1 MGHDK and CDR2 SYGVNS. This CDR3 contains 15 residues. V gave up 1 base and J gave up 5 bases, with 14 bases separating them. The DNA for the CDR3 is TGTGCCAGCAGTGAATCATACCAACTGAGGGAGACCCAGTACTTC. It yields the protein CASSESYQLRETQYF.